The 26 T cell receptor beta chains reported below all come from one sample, sequenced in a study of read filtering for tumor transcriptome and immune sequencing. The library was built from roughly 400 ng RNA with molecular barcoded adaptors for alpha/delta and beta/gamma chains. TCRdb processed the reads anew with MiXCR; each CDR3 protein has one entry. The sample includes around 50,000 distinct CDR3 sequences, about 12% of them seen just once. Sample: a population of CD138-negative cells sorted from bone marrow. Source of these receptors: a donor over 35 with multiple myeloma.

This clonotype showed up many times. This chain links TRBV6-5 with TRBJ1-1, with 7 bases that match TRBD1. Germline V gives CDR1 MNHEY, CDR2 SVGAGI. The CDR3 has 15 amino acids. The ends lost 2 bases at V and 4 bases at J; junction bases unmatched: 7. In nucleotides, the CDR3 is TGTGCCAGCAGTTACGCTGACAGGGTAGGCACTGAAGCTTTCTTT. Translating it yields CASSYADRVGTEAFF.

Ten or more counts support this clonotype. The chain joins TRBV6-5 to TRBJ1-1; tentatively, D is TRBD1 (5 bases). The germline V and J ends were trimmed by 2 bases and 4 bases, with 20 bases remaining between them. This CDR3 comprises 17 residues. Germline V gene data show CDR1 as MNHEY and CDR2 as SVGAGI. In DNA form, the CDR3 reads TGTGCCAGCAGTTACCGCGGGGGAGGGCGGAGTGGCACTGAAGCTTTCTTT. It specifies CASSYRGGGRSGTEAFF.

This clonotype was counted at least ten times. The chain employs TRBV7-9 and TRBJ2-5; the match to TRBD1 covers 8 bases. The length of the CDR3 is 14 residues. The J segment lost 1 base and the V segment lost 5 bases, leaving 3 bases of the junction unmatched. From germline, CDR1 is SEHNR and CDR2 FQNEAQ (reference sequence). The CDR3 sequence: CASSPTGAQETQYF. The CDR3 bases are TGTGCCAGCAGCCCGACAGGGGCCCAAGAGACCCAGTACTTC.

J is TRBJ2-3 and V is TRBV9; D gene uncertain. This CDR3 contains 14 residues. Germline CDR1 SGDLS, CDR2 YYNGEE. V dropped 3 bases and J dropped 2 bases, with 10 bases sitting between them. CDR3 bases: TGTGCCAGCAGCGCCGGGTCGTTCACAGATACGCAGTATTTT. It codes for CASSAGSFTDTQYF.

This clonotype came up many times. The chain carries TRBV19 and TRBJ2-1, with TRBD1 matching 7 bases. Germline V CDR1 and CDR2: LNHDA, SQIVND (reference sequence). Trimming took 0 bases from V and 7 from J; bases not matched to a gene: 0. The CDR3 covers 13 residues. CDR3 in DNA: TGTGCCAGTAGTATAGACAGGGGGAATGAGCAGTTCTTC. Amino acid sequence: CASSIDRGNEQFF.

This clonotype showed up many times. The junction shows a germline mismatch at one end, possibly a read error. The rearrangement links TRBV7-9 to TRBJ2-7; D is perhaps TRBD1 (5 bases). The germline CDR1 and CDR2 sequences are SEHNR and FQNEAQ (reference sequence). The CDR3 loop spans 12 amino acids. CDR3 in DNA: TGCGCCAGCAGCCCAAGGGGATACGAGCAGTACTTC. Translation gives CASSPRGYEQYF. Full variable domain (missing parts from reference TRBV7-9 and TRBJ2-7): DTGVSQNPRHKITKRGQNVTFRCDPISEHNRLYWYRQTLGQGPEFLTYFQNEAQLEKSRLLSDRFSAERPKGSFSTLEIQRTEQGDSAMYLCASSPRGYEQYFGPGTRLTVT.

The table lists this clonotype with many counts. This chain uses TRBV11-3 with TRBJ2-1; no definite D call. CDR1 is SGHNT, CDR2 YENEEA, per germline. The ends were cut back, 1 base at V and 8 bases at J, with 12 bases in the middle. The CDR3 length is 14 residues. The CDR3 nucleotides read TGTGCCAGCAGCTTAGGCCAGCCGCAGTATGAGCAGTTCTTC. This codes for CASSLGQPQYEQFF.

Ten or more counts support this clonotype. The J gene is TRBJ2-6, the V gene TRBV2; either TRBD1 or TRBD2 may supply D (5 bases each). The V end lost 7 bases, the J end lost 1 base, and 17 bases lay between the germline ends. Germline V CDR1 and CDR2: SNHLY, FYNNEI. The CDR3 is 17 amino acids. The CDR3 reads CASNPRDQTSGANVLTF. The CDR3 coding sequence is TGTGCCAGCAACCCACGGGACCAGACTTCTGGGGCCAACGTCCTGACTTTC.

This clonotype has a count of ten or more. The CDR3 nucleotides read TGCGCCAGCAGCTTGGGCCCGCCAAACACTGAAGCTTTCTTT. It codes for CASSLGPPNTEAFF. This chain joins TRBV5-1 and TRBJ1-1; D uncertain. The V end was cut by 0 bases, the J end by 2 bases, with 8 bases between. CDR1 is SGHRS and CDR2 is YFSETQ in the germline V gene. There are 14 residues in the CDR3.

This clonotype was found a few times. This chain links TRBV2 with TRBJ2-7, with TRBD2 matching 8 bases. Germline V gene sequence: CDR1 SNHLY, CDR2 FYNNEI. This CDR3 region has 16 residues. V was pared by 2 bases and J by 3 bases, with 9 bases of the junction left unmatched. CDR3 region: CASSEFGSLAGYEQYF. The CDR3 region has the DNA TGTGCCAGCAGTGAATTTGGTAGCCTAGCGGGCTACGAGCAGTACTTC.

This clonotype was detected many times. This chain joins TRBV4-2 and TRBJ2-3, with TRBD1 matching over 9 bases. The CDR3 runs to 16 residues. V lost 3 bases, J lost 3 bases, and 7 bases stayed unmatched. Per the germline V gene, CDR1 is LGHNA and CDR2 is YNFKEQ. The CDR3 DNA sequence: TGTGCCAGCAGCCAGACACACAGGGGGCAAACAGATACGCAGTATTTT. Translation: CASSQTHRGQTDTQYF.

This clonotype came up many times. The V and J genes are TRBV7-9 and TRBJ2-7, with a weak D call TRBD2 (5 bases). V lost 5 bases and J 5 bases, leaving 16 bases between the germline ends. The CDR3 runs 14 residues. The germline CDR1 and CDR2 sequences are SEHNR and FQNEAQ (reference sequence). As DNA, the CDR3 is TGTGCCAGCAGCAGCGAGAGGACTTGGAACGAGCAGTACTTC. Protein sequence: CASSSERTWNEQYF.

There are many counts of this clonotype. The genes are TRBV6-6 and TRBJ2-5, with 8 bases that match TRBD1. Trimming removed 5 bases from V and 2 bases from J; junction bases left unmatched: 10. The CDR3 has 16 amino acids. The germline V gene encodes CDR1 MNHNY and CDR2 SVGAGI (reference sequence). Written as DNA, the CDR3 is TGTGCCAGCAGTGGTCCGTGGGACAGGTCACAAGAGACCCAGTACTTC. Its translation is CASSGPWDRSQETQYF.

At least ten counts were recorded for this clonotype. The J gene is TRBJ2-2, the V gene TRBV20-1, with no clear D. This CDR3 has 12 amino acids. V was cut by 5 bases and J by 4 bases, with 8 bases left in between. Germline V gene lookup returns CDR1 DFQATT and CDR2 SNEGSKA (reference sequence). As DNA, the CDR3 is TGCAGTGCTGAGACAAGCACCGGGGAGCTGTTTTTT. Translated: CSAETSTGELFF.

This clonotype was seen a few times. This chain uses TRBV4-1 with TRBJ1-5; D call uncertain. V was shortened by 1 base and J by 0 bases, with 4 bases between the two germline ends. The germline CDR1 and CDR2 sequences are MGHRA and YSYEKL. CDR3 length: 14 residues. CDR3 protein: CASSQGASNQPQHF. The CDR3 DNA sequence: TGCGCCAGCAGCCAAGGAGCTAGCAATCAGCCCCAGCATTTT.

This chain connects TRBV5-1 to TRBJ1-2, with 8 nucleotides matching TRBD1. The V gene end was trimmed by 6 bases and the J gene end by 3 bases; junction bases not matched to a gene: 7. This CDR3 comprises 14 residues. Germline V gene data show CDR1 as SGHRS and CDR2 as YFSETQ. This CDR3 is CASKQGVSDYGYTF. Written as DNA, the CDR3 is TGCGCCAGCAAACAGGGGGTGTCTGACTATGGCTACACCTTC.

This clonotype was observed many times. Being one base from a much bigger clone, this may be a read error. The chain combines TRBV9 with TRBJ2-1, with 8 bases lining up with TRBD1. Per the germline V gene, CDR1 is SGDLS and CDR2 is YYNGEE. There are 18 residues in the CDR3. CDR3 in amino acids: CASSTVSRDRQSYNVQFF. CDR3 coding DNA: TGTGCCAGCAGCACGGTCTCTCGGGACAGGCAGTCCTACAATGTGCAGTTCTTC.

This clonotype was recorded a few times. This may be a read error, as it is one base from a much larger clone. The gene calls are TRBV12-5 and TRBJ2-2; 10 nucleotides match TRBD1. Germline assignment: CDR1 LGHNT and CDR2 FRNRAP. The CDR3 is 18 residues long. Germline trimming cut 5 bases from V and 4 bases from J; bases unmatched to any gene: 13. The DNA for the CDR3 is TGTGCTAGTGGTCCGAAATCCGGGACAGGGGTCGGCACCGGGGAGCTGTTTTTT. Translated, it gives CASGPKSGTGVGTGELFF.

The CDR3 loop reads CASSQPRTEAFF. The CDR3 nucleotides read TGTGCCAGCAGCCAACCCCGCACTGAAGCTTTCTTT. The genes are TRBV3-1 and TRBJ1-1, with D hard to call. This CDR3 is 12 amino acids long. V was cut by 2 bases and J by 4 bases, with 5 bases left in between. CDR1 and CDR2 (germline): LGHDT, YNNKEL (reference sequence).

The sample holds many counts of this clonotype. The chain joins TRBV2 to TRBJ1-5; possible D gene TRBD1, 6 bases. The CDR3 runs 18 residues. Germline V gene lookup returns CDR1 SNHLY and CDR2 FYNNEI. With 6 bases removed from V and 5 bases from J, the gap between germline ends came to 26 bases. The CDR3 loop reads CASSNNRGQTAKYQPQHF. The CDR3 nucleotides are TGTGCCAGCAGCAATAATCGAGGACAGACGGCTAAATATCAGCCCCAGCATTTT. Full variable domain (outside the CDR3, taken from reference TRBV2 and TRBJ1-5): EPEVTQTPSHQVTQMGQEVILRCVPISNHLYFYWYRQILGQKVEFLVSFYNNEISEKSEIFDDQFSVERPDGSNFTLKIRSTKLEDSAMYFCASSNNRGQTAKYQPQHFGDGTRLSIL.

This clonotype was seen at least ten times. This chain uses TRBV12-3 or TRBV12-4 with TRBJ1-1; 7 nucleotides line up with TRBD1. J lost 7 bases, V lost 4 bases, and 3 bases had no gene match. The CDR3 contains 12 residues. CDR3 loop: CASSWGQSEAFF. CDR3 nucleotides: TGTGCCAGCAGTTGGGGACAGAGTGAAGCTTTCTTT.

The sample holds many counts of this clonotype. This chain joins TRBV6-5 and TRBJ2-5; 8 nucleotides match TRBD1. Germline CDR1 is MNHEY and CDR2 is SVGAGI. The CDR3 consists of 13 residues. Unmatched junction bases numbered 2, after V lost 2 bases and J lost 6 bases. In DNA, the CDR3 is TGTGCCAGCAGTTACGGACAGGGAAAGACCCAGTACTTC. Translating it yields CASSYGQGKTQYF.

Only a few counts were recorded for this clonotype. The CDR3 loop is CASSHGTGWAYEQYF. DNA of the CDR3: TGTGCCAGCAGTCACGGGACAGGGTGGGCCTACGAGCAGTACTTC. The chain employs TRBV6-2 or TRBV6-3 and TRBJ2-7; 9 bases map to TRBD1. With V trimmed by 5 bases and J by 2 bases, 7 bases remained unmatched. The CDR3 is 15 amino acids. The germline gives CDR1 MNHEY, CDR2 SVGEGT.

At least ten counts were recorded for this clonotype. The V gene is TRBV14, the J gene TRBJ2-1; TRBD1 matches 9 bases. Unmatched junction bases numbered 10, after V lost 2 bases and J lost 8 bases. The CDR3 is made up of 16 amino acids. CDR1 SGHDN and CDR2 FVKESK come from the germline V gene. CDR3 nucleotide sequence: TGTGCCAGCAGCCAATCAAGGACAGGGGTTTTCTATGAGCAGTTCTTC. Its protein is CASSQSRTGVFYEQFF.

This clonotype was counted many times. The rearrangement joins TRBV7-2 to TRBJ2-7, with 7 positions matching TRBD1. From germline, CDR1 is SGHTA and CDR2 FQGNSA. The CDR3 consists of 13 residues. The J segment lost 5 bases and the V segment lost 6 bases, leaving 7 bases of the junction unmatched. This CDR3 reads CASRPGTEDEQYF. CDR3 DNA sequence: TGTGCCAGCAGACCCGGGACAGAAGACGAGCAGTACTTC.

On this clonotype itself: A much larger clone lies a single base off, so this may be a read error. The J gene is TRBJ2-6, the V gene TRBV6-2 or TRBV6-3, with 9 bases fitting TRBD1. The CDR3 extends over 19 amino acids. Germline lookup yields CDR1 MNHEY and CDR2 SVGEGT. J gave up 1 base and V 6 bases, and 13 bases lay outside the gene matches. Here the CDR3 DNA reads TGTGCCAGCAGACCAGACCGGACAGGGGTGCCATCTGGGGCCAACGTCCTGACTTTC. Residues: CASRPDRTGVPSGANVLTF.